This TCR beta chain originates from a study of blood T cells in healthy people across ages. V lost 5 bases to trimming and J lost 2 bases, with 11 bases between them. The CDR3 sequence is 14 residues long. CDR1 is LNHNV and CDR2 is YYDKDF in the germline V gene (reference sequence). Study observations and caveats: Nothing was known about donor CMV status, and this possibly confounded expanded clonotype changes. Strong correlation was found linking TCR beta diversity to naive T cell percentage.

As concerns this clonotype: Its antigen is unknown.

Using a J-beta primer mix together with a sample-barcoded 5' primer, a second PCR was run for roughly 6 to 11 cycles. In TCRdb, the 5' RACE reads were re-called with MiXCR into one record per CDR3 protein. This sample yields 1,300,000 or so distinct CDR3 sequences, of which approximately 59% are seen a single time; about 6.7% belongs to the top ten. The chain has TRBV15 and TRBJ2-3, with a tentative D call TRBD1 (6 bases). Sequenced input: blood. The clonotype originates from a man in his late teens or twenties in good health. CDR3 amino acids: CATSQTGNTDTQYF. CDR3 nucleotides: TGTGCCACCAGCCAGACAGGCAACACAGATACGCAGTATTTT.